Below are 2 T cell receptor beta chains sequenced from a single sample in a study of blood T cell repertoires in COVID-19. The assay was immunoSEQ multiplex PCR, and TCRdb's table has in-frame clones only and misses some. This sample has hundreds of thousands of clones, with more than 80% found just once. The specimen sequenced was PBMCs or T cells enriched from blood (not recorded which). These receptors were collected from a man between 25 and 39 years old who had recovered from COVID-19.

V gene TRBV7-9 combines with J gene TRBJ2-3; 9 positions match TRBD2. CDR3 length: 16 residues. CDR1 is SEHNR and CDR2 is FQNEAQ in the germline V gene (reference sequence). V lost 5 bases to trimming and J lost 6 bases; unmatched junction nucleotides: 12. The CDR3 DNA reads as TGTGCCAGCAGCCTCAGATTGGCGGGAGGGCCGGATACGCAGTATTTT. Translated, it gives CASSLRLAGGPDTQYF.

The chain has TRBV19 and TRBJ2-2, with a possible D match to TRBD2 (5 bases). This CDR3 has 16 amino acids. Trimming left V 5 bases short and J 4 bases short, with 17 bases between. From germline, CDR1 is LNHDA and CDR2 SQIVND (reference sequence). The DNA for the CDR3 is TGTGCCAGTAGTGTCCTCCGGCCTCGGGGCACCGGGGAGCTGTTTTTT. It yields the protein CASSVLRPRGTGELFF.